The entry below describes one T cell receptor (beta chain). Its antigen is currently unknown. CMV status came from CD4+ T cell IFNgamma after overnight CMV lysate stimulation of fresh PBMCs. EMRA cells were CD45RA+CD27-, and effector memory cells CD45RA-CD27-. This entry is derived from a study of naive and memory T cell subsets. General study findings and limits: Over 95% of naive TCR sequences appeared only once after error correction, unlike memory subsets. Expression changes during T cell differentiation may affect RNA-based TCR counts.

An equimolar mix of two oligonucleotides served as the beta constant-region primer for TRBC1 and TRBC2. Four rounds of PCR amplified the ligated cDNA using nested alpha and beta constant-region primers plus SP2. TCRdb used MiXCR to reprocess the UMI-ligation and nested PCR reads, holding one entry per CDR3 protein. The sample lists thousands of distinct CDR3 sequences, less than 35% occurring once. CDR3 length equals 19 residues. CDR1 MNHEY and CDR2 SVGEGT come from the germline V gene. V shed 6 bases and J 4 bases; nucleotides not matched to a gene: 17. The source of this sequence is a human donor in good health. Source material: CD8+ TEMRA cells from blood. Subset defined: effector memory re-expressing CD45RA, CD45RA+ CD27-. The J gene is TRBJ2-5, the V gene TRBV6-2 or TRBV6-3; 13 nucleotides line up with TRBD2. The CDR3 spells CASRDLEGLAGYEGETQYF. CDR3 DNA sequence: TGTGCCAGCAGGGATCTGGAGGGACTAGCGGGGTACGAAGGAGAGACCCAGTACTTC.